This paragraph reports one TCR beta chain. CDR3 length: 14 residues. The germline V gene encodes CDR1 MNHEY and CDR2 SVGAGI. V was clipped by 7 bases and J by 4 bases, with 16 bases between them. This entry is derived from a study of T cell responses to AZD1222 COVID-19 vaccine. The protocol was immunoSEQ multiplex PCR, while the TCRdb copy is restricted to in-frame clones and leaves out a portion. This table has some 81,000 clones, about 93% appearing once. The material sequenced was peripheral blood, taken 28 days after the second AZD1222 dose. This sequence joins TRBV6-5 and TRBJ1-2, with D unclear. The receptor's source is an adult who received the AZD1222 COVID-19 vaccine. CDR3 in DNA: TGTGCCAGCAAAAACGGCTGGGAGGGCTATGGCTACACCTTC. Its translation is CASKNGWEGYGYTF.